The present T cell receptor beta chain was sequenced within a study of OX40 agonist ivuxolimab in advanced cancers. General observations from the study: Among expanded peripheral T cells, antigen specificity went undetermined.

Method: immunoSEQ multiplex PCR; TCRdb's copy keeps in-frame clones and lacks some. Of tens of thousands of clones detected, 87% appear once; the ten largest clones hold approximately 1.4%. A word on this clone: The antigen remains unidentified.

CDR1 and CDR2 (germline): MNHEY, SMNVEV (reference sequence). Trimming took off 5 bases at V and 3 bases at J, with 14 bases between the two ends. CDR3 size: 16 residues. The TCR comes from an adult with an advanced solid tumor such as melanoma, head and neck, liver or kidney cancer. The material sequenced was CD4+ or CD8+ T cells sorted from blood, taken in a trial of the OX40 agonist ivuxolimab. The rearrangement uses TRBV27 and TRBJ2-6; weak D call: TRBD1 (6 bases). CDR3 DNA sequence: TGTGCCAGCAGTCTGGGCAGGGGATATGGGGCCAACGTCCTGACTTTC. This sequence encodes CASSLGRGYGANVLTF.